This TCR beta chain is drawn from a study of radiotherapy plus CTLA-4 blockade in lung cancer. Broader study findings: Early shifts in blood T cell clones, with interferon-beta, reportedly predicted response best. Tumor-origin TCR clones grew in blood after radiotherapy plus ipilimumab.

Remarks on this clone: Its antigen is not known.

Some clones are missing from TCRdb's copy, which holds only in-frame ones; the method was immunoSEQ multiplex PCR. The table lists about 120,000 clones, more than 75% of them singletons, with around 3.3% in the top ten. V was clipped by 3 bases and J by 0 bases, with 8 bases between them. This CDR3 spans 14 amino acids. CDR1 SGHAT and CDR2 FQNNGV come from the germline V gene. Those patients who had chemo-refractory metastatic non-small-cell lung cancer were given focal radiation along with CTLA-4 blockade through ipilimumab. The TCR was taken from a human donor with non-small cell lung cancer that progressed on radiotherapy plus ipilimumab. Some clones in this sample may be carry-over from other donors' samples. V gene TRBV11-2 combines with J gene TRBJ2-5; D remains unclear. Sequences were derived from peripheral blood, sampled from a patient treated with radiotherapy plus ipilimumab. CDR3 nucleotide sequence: TGTGCCAGCAGCTTCAGGAGATACCAAGAGACCCAGTACTTC. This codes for CASSFRRYQETQYF.